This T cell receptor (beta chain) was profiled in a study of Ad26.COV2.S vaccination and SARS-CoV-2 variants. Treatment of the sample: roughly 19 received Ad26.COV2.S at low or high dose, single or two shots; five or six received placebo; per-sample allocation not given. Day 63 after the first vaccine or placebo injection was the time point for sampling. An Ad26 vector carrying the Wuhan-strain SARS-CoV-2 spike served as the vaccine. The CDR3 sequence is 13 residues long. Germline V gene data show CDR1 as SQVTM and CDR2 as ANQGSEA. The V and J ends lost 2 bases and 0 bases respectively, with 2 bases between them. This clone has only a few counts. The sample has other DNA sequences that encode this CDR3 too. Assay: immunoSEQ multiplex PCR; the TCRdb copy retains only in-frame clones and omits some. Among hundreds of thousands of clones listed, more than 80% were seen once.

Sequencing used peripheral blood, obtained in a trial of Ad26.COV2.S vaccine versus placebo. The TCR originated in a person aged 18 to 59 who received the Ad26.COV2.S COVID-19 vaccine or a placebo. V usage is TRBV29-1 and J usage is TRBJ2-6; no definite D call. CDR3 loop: CSVESSGANVLTF. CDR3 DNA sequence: TGCAGCGTTGAATCCTCTGGGGCCAACGTCCTGACTTTC.